One and the same sample provided the 21 T cell receptor beta chains below, sequenced in a study of blood T cell repertoires in COVID-19. Profiling relied on immunoSEQ multiplex PCR, and the TCRdb table lists in-frame clones only, not all of them. The table includes 20,000 to 25,000 clones, about nine tenths detected once. Input material: peripheral blood. The receptor source for this set is a woman aged 80 or over with active or convalescent COVID-19.

The V and J genes are TRBV14 and TRBJ1-1; D is uncertain. Trimming stripped 2 bases from V and 0 bases from J, with 7 bases between. The CDR3 consists of 14 residues. Germline CDR1 reads SGHDN; CDR2 reads FVKESK. The CDR3 DNA sequence: TGTGCCAGCAGCCAACCGGGGATGAACACTGAAGCTTTCTTT. Protein sequence: CASSQPGMNTEAFF.

DNA of the CDR3: TGTGCCAGCAGCCTACGACAGAATAATTCACCCCTCCACTTT. Translating gives CASSLRQNNSPLHF. This chain links TRBV3-1 (or the pseudogene TRBV3-2) with TRBJ1-6; D perhaps matches TRBD1 (5 bases). Trimming took 4 bases from V and 5 from J, leaving 9 bases between them. The CDR3 runs 14 residues. Germline CDR1 and CDR2: LGHDT and YNNKEL (reference sequence).

V gene TRBV4-3 combines with J gene TRBJ1-2; D is ambiguous. V gave up 0 bases and J gave up 8 bases, with 13 bases separating them. The CDR3 spans 14 residues. In germline, CDR1 is LGHNA, CDR2 YSLEER. CDR3 coding DNA: TGCGCCAGCAGCCAAGATTACGGGGTGCGGGGCTACACCTTC. Its protein product is CASSQDYGVRGYTF.

The chain joins TRBV19 to TRBJ1-2; 7 positions agree with TRBD1. V lost 3 bases, J lost 3 bases, and 4 bases stayed unmatched. This CDR3 contains 14 residues. Germline assignment: CDR1 LNHDA and CDR2 SQIVND (reference sequence). CDR3 loop: CASSIDREDYGYTF. In DNA, the CDR3 is TGTGCCAGTAGTATCGACAGGGAGGACTATGGCTACACCTTC.

The chain is built from TRBV6-5 and TRBJ2-2; D possibly corresponds to TRBD1 (6 bases). The V end was cut by 5 bases, the J end by 4 bases, with 14 bases between. The CDR3 is 15 amino acids. Germline V gene data show CDR1 as MNHEY and CDR2 as SVGAGI. CDR3 sequence (DNA): TGTGCCAGCAGTCTACAGGGATTGGGCACCGGGGAGCTGTTTTTT. Amino acids: CASSLQGLGTGELFF.

J is TRBJ2-1 and V is TRBV6-2 or TRBV6-3, with 9 bases aligning to TRBD1. Trimming took 0 bases from V and 6 from J; bases not matched to a gene: 0. The CDR3 sequence is 14 residues long. Per the germline V gene, CDR1 is MNHEY and CDR2 is SVGEGT. The CDR3 protein is CASSYSTGGNEQFF. Here the CDR3 DNA reads TGTGCCAGCAGTTACTCGACAGGGGGCAATGAGCAGTTCTTC.

The V call is TRBV5-1, the J call TRBJ1-3, with 7 bases matching TRBD1. From germline, CDR1 is SGHRS and CDR2 YFSETQ. Germline trimming cut 2 bases from V and 3 bases from J; bases unmatched to any gene: 11. The CDR3 spans 17 residues. CDR3 loop: CASSFGGNRGRGNTIYF. DNA for the CDR3: TGCGCCAGCAGCTTTGGAGGAAACAGGGGACGTGGAAACACCATATATTTT.

The chain combines TRBV3-1 (or the pseudogene TRBV3-2) with TRBJ2-1, with TRBD2 matching 10 bases. Trimming cost V 5 bases and J 1 base; bases outside gene matches: 14. This CDR3 is built from 19 residues. CDR1 and CDR2 from the germline V gene are LGHDT and YNNKEL (reference sequence). In nucleotides, the CDR3 is TGTGCCAGCAGCAAAAATACCTGGGCTAGCGGGAGTTCCTACAATGAGCAGTTCTTC. It translates to CASSKNTWASGSSYNEQFF.

This rearrangement joins TRBV6-5 to TRBJ1-6; maybe TRBD1 (5 bases). Per the germline V gene, CDR1 is MNHEY and CDR2 is SVGAGI. The germline V and J ends were trimmed by 5 bases and 6 bases, with 5 bases remaining between them. CDR3 length equals 12 residues. The CDR3: CASSRGNSPLHF. The CDR3, as DNA: TGTGCCAGCAGTAGGGGTAATTCACCCCTCCACTTT.

This clone was seen a few times. The chain carries TRBV19 and TRBJ2-7; 8 bases are a match to TRBD1. Germline values: CDR1 LNHDA, CDR2 SQIVND (reference sequence). This CDR3 comprises 15 residues. With 4 bases clipped from V and 6 bases from J, the junction kept 11 bases outside the gene matches. Here the CDR3 DNA reads TGTGCCAGTAGTACCCTCCAGGGGGGACAGGTCGAGCAGTACTTC. It translates to CASSTLQGGQVEQYF.

V usage is TRBV18 and J usage is TRBJ1-1; D unresolved. This CDR3 comprises 13 residues. The V and J ends lost 6 bases and 3 bases respectively, with 11 bases between them. The germline V gene has CDR1 KGHSH and CDR2 LQKENI. The CDR3 loop is CASSPVLDTEAFF. The DNA for the CDR3 is TGTGCCAGCTCCCCCGTTCTAGACACTGAAGCTTTCTTT. The whole variable domain, remainder taken from reference TRBV18 and TRBJ1-1, is NAGVMQNPRHLVRRRGQEARLRCSPMKGHSHVYWYRQLPEEGLKFMVYLQKENIIDESGMPKERFSAEFPKEGPSILRIQQVVRGDSAAYFCASSPVLDTEAFFGQGTRLTVV.

The V and J genes are TRBV4-1 and TRBJ1-2, with no clear D. Germline V gene lookup returns CDR1 MGHRA and CDR2 YSYEKL. V lost 1 base and J lost 5, with 14 bases in between. This CDR3 has 15 amino acids. The CDR3 loop reads CASSQVFAGSYGYTF. As DNA, the CDR3 is TGCGCCAGCAGCCAAGTCTTCGCAGGTTCTTATGGCTACACCTTC.

This clone was found a few times. The J gene is TRBJ1-1, the V gene TRBV30; the D gene is possibly TRBD1 (5 bases). Trimming took off 2 bases at V and 0 bases at J, with 10 bases between the two ends. The CDR3 spans 14 residues. The germline CDR1 and CDR2 sequences are GTSNPN and SVGIG (reference sequence). CDR3 residues: CAWSLGHLNTEAFF. CDR3 in DNA: TGTGCCTGGAGTCTCGGACACCTGAACACTGAAGCTTTCTTT.

The rearrangement joins TRBV5-8 to TRBJ1-3, with D maybe TRBD1 (6 bases). The CDR3 is made up of 16 amino acids. Trimming removed 3 bases at V and 2 bases at J, with 15 bases between. Germline V gene data show CDR1 as SGHTS and CDR2 as YDEGEE. CDR3 nucleotides: TGTGCCAGCAGCTCGACGACAGGAATGGCTGGAAACACCATATATTTT. Its protein product is CASSSTTGMAGNTIYF.

V usage is TRBV20-1 and J usage is TRBJ1-2; D may be TRBD1 (6 bases). Germline V lookup: CDR1 DFQATT, CDR2 SNEGSKA (reference sequence). Trimming cost V 7 bases and J 6 bases, with 9 bases left between them. The CDR3 is 10 amino acids. CDR3 sequence: CSVYRDGYTF. In nucleotides, the CDR3 is TGCAGTGTTTACAGGGATGGCTACACCTTC.

This chain links TRBV27 with TRBJ2-2, with 8 bases lining up with TRBD1. V shed 5 bases and J 0 bases; nucleotides not matched to a gene: 5. Germline loops: CDR1 MNHEY, CDR2 SMNVEV (reference sequence). CDR3 length equals 16 residues. The CDR3 region has the DNA TGTGCCAGCAGTCGGGACAGGAGGACGAACACCGGGGAGCTGTTTTTT. The encoded protein is CASSRDRRTNTGELFF.

The chain links TRBV5-6 to TRBJ2-7, with D perhaps matching TRBD1 (6 bases). CDR1 and CDR2 from the germline V gene are SGHDT and YYEEEE. The CDR3 is 13 residues long. V was shortened by 0 bases and J by 5 bases, with 9 bases between the two germline ends. This CDR3 is CASSLGQVHEQYF. The CDR3 DNA sequence: TGTGCCAGCAGCTTGGGACAGGTCCACGAGCAGTACTTC. The whole variable domain, filled in from reference TRBV5-6 and TRBJ2-7, reads DAGVTQSPTHLIKTRGQQVTLRCSPKSGHDTVSWYQQALGQGPQFIFQYYEEEERQRGNFPDRFSGHQFPNYSSELNVNALLLGDSALYLCASSLGQVHEQYFGPGTRLTVT.

The CDR3 nucleotides are TGTGCCAGCAGCTTACTACAGGGCTACGAGCAGTACTTC. Translating gives CASSLLQGYEQYF. This chain links TRBV5-4 with TRBJ2-7; D might be TRBD1 (6 bases). Per the germline V gene, CDR1 is SGHNT and CDR2 is YYREEE (reference sequence). The CDR3 covers 13 residues. V dropped 2 bases and J dropped 3 bases, with 9 bases sitting between them.

This clone occurred a few times. V is TRBV7-9 and J is TRBJ2-1; TRBD2 matches at 8 bases. The V gene end was trimmed by 2 bases and the J gene end by 7 bases; junction bases not matched to a gene: 4. The germline V gene has CDR1 SEHNR and CDR2 FQNEAQ (reference sequence). The CDR3 contains 14 residues. CDR3 residues: CASSLSGSRNEQFF. CDR3 bases: TGTGCCAGCAGCTTAAGCGGGAGTCGGAATGAGCAGTTCTTC.

The chain uses TRBV7-8 and TRBJ2-2, with TRBD2 matching 11 bases. Trimming cost V 4 bases and J 8 bases; bases outside gene matches: 6. Germline loops: CDR1 SGHVS, CDR2 FQNEAQ. This CDR3 comprises 15 residues. The CDR3 nucleotides are TGTGCCAGCAGCTCGACTAGCGGGGTGATGGGGGAGCTGTTTTTT. It translates to CASSSTSGVMGELFF.

The chain recombines TRBV6-4 with TRBJ2-1; 7 nucleotides line up with TRBD2. CDR3 length equals 15 residues. Germline V CDR1 and CDR2: MRHNA, SNTAGT. The V and J ends lost 5 bases and 2 bases, in that order; junction bases with no gene match: 6. DNA for the CDR3: TGTGCCAGCAGTTTAAGCGGGAACCCCTACAATGAGCAGTTCTTC. This translates into CASSLSGNPYNEQFF.